This T cell receptor (beta chain) was obtained from a study of shared clonotypes between healthy human individuals. CDR3 size: 14 residues. The germline gives CDR1 GTSNPN, CDR2 SVGIG (reference sequence). The V gene end was trimmed by 5 bases and the J gene end by 1 base; junction bases not matched to a gene: 5. About this clone itself: This same CDR3 is encoded by further DNA sequences in the sample.

Sequencing was at deep level. Profiled with immunoSEQ multiplex PCR; TCRdb holds only in-frame clones, not every one. Of some 490,000 clones listed, approximately 80% were seen once; the top ten hold 9.5% to 15%. This rearrangement joins TRBV30 to TRBJ2-5; 9 nucleotides match TRBD2. The source is a woman aged 40 to 50 in good health. Some clones in this sample may be carry-over from other donors' samples. Sequenced input: PBMCs. Here the CDR3 DNA reads TGTGCCTGGGCGGCTAGCGGGATCCAAGAGACCCAGTACTTC. This encodes CAWAASGIQETQYF. Drawing the rest from reference TRBV30 and TRBJ2-5, the complete variable domain is SQTIHQWPATLVQPVGSPLSLECTVEGTSNPNLYWYRQAAGRGLQLLFYSVGIGQISSEVPQNLSASRPQDRQFILSSKKLLLSDSGFYLCAWAASGIQETQYFGPGTRLLVL.